The T cell receptor (beta chain) under discussion was sequenced for a study of neurological immune-mediated disorders. By 5'RACE with 10-nucleotide random UMIs, the cDNA was made. TCRdb re-derived calls from the 5' RACE reads in MiXCR, one entry per CDR3 protein. The table lists about 55,000 distinct CDR3 sequences, 4.2% of them singletons. Germline CDR1 and CDR2: ENHRY and SYGVKD. V lost 3 bases to trimming and J lost 2 bases; unmatched junction nucleotides: 3. CDR3 length: 14 amino acids. Study-wide results and limits: Subjects shared no identical expanded-clone CDR3 amino acid sequences, suggesting private TCR-beta repertoires in all groups. Phylogenetic grouping put 18 of 34 multiple sclerosis patients' repertoires into one related-CDR3 cluster, a possible signature.

As concerns this clonotype: What it binds is unknown. A much bigger clone sits one base away, suggesting this may be a read error. No conserved phenylalanine or tryptophan is present at the end of the CDR3, so a read error is the likely explanation.

This clonotype originated in a man aged 45-65 years with multiple sclerosis. Material for sequencing was PBMCs. V usage is TRBV10-3 and J usage is TRBJ2-7; 8 nucleotides match TRBD1. CDR3 DNA: TGTGCCATCAGTGATGGGACAGGAGCCTACGAGCAGTACATC. Protein: CAISDGTGAYEQYI.